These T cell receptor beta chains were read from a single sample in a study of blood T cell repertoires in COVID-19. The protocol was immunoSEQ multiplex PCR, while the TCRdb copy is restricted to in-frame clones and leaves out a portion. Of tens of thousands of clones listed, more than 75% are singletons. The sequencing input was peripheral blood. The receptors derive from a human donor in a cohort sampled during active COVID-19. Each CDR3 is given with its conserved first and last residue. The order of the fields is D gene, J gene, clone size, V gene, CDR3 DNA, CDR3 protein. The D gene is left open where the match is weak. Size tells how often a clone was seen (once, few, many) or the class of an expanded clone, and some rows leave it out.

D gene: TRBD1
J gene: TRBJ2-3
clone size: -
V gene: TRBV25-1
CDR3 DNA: TGTGCCAGCCTGTCCGGGACAGGGGCAGATACGCAGTATTTT
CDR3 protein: CASLSGTGADTQYF

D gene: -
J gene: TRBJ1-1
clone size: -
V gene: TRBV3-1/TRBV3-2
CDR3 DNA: TGTGCCAGCAGCCAAGAGCAGGGGATGAACACTGAAGCTTTCTTT
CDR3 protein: CASSQEQGMNTEAFF

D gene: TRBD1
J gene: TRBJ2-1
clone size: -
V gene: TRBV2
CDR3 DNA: TGTGCCAGCAGTCTCCTGGGACAGGGTCCGGGTGAGCAGTTCTTC
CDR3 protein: CASSLLGQGPGEQFF

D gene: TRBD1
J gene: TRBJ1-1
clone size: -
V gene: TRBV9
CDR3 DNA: TGTGCCAGCAGCCCCCGCCTTCGGCAGGGGGCTACCAACACTGAAGCTTTCTTT
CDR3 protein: CASSPRLRQGATNTEAFF

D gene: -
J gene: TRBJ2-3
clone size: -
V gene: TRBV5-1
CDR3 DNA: TGCGCCAGCAGCTTGGCGGGGGAGACAGATACGCAGTATTTT
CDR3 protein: CASSLAGETDTQYF

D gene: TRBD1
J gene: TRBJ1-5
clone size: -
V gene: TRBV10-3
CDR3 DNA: TGTGCCACACGGACAGGGCATCAGCCCCAGCATTTT
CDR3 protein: CATRTGHQPQHF

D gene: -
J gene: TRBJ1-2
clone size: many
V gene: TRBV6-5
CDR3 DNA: TGTGCCAGCAGTTCCCCGGGAATCGCCTATGGCTACACCTTC
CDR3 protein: CASSSPGIAYGYTF

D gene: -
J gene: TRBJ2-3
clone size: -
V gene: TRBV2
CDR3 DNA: TGTGCCAGCAAGCAGGGGCCAGATACGCAGTATTTT
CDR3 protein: CASKQGPDTQYF

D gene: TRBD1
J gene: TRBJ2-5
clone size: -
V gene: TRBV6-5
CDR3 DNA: TGTGCCAGCAGAATACAGGGGGCTGAGACCCAGTACTTC
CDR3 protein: CASRIQGAETQYF

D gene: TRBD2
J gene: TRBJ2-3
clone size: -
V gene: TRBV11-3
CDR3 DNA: TGTGCCAGCAGCTCCCGGACTAGCGGGGGGGCGGGGGCAGATACGCAGTATTTT
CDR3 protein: CASSSRTSGGAGADTQYF

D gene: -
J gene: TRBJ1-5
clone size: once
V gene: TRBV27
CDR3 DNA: TGTGCCAGCAAATCACAGGCGGGGAGCAATCAGCCCCAGCATTTT
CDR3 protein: CASKSQAGSNQPQHF

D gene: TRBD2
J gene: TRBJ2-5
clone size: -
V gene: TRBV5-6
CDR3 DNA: TGTGCCAGCAGCTTGGAAACTAGCGGGGAAGAGACCCAGTACTTC
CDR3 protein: CASSLETSGEETQYF

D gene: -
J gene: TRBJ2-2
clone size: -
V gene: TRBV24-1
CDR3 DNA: TGTGCCACCAGTGATACCGCGGGACGGGACGCGAACACCGGGGAGCTGTTTTTT
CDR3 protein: CATSDTAGRDANTGELFF

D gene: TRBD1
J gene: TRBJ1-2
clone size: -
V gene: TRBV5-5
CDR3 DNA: TGTGCCAGCAGCTCCGGACAGGGAACTAACTATGGCTACACCTTC
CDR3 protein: CASSSGQGTNYGYTF

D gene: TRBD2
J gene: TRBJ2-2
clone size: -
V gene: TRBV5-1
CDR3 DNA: TGCGCCAGCAGCTTTATCCGGGGGGATGGGACCGGGGAGCTGTTTTTT
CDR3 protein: CASSFIRGDGTGELFF

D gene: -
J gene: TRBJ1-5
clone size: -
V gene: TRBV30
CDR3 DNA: TGTGCCTGGAGTGTACGCCGGGGTTTGGGTCAGCCCCAGCATTTT
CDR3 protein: CAWSVRRGLGQPQHF

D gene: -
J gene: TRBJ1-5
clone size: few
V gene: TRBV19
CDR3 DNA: TGTGCCAGTAGTATAGACCAAACAGAGCCCCAGCATTTT
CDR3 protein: CASSIDQTEPQHF

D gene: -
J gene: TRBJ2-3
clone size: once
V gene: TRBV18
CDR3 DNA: TGTGCCAGCTCACCACCGACAGGTTGGGATACGCAGTATTTT
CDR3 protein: CASSPPTGWDTQYF

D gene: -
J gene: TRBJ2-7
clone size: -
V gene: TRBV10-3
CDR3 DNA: TGTGCCATCAGAGGGGCGGACGGAAGCTCCTACGAGCAGTACTTC
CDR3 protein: CAIRGADGSSYEQYF

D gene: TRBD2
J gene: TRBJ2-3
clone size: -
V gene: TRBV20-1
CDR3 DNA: TGCAGTGCTAGTTCGCGGGAGAACACAGATACGCAGTATTTT
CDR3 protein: CSASSRENTDTQYF

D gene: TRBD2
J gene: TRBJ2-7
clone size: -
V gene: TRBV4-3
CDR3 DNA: TGCGCCAGCAGCCAAGATCTGCTAGCGGGGGGCTACGAGCAGTACTTC
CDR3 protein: CASSQDLLAGGYEQYF

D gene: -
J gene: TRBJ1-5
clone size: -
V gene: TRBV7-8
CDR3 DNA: TGTGCCAGCAGCCCGGGCGGCGGGCGGATCAATCAGCCCCAGCATTTT
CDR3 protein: CASSPGGGRINQPQHF

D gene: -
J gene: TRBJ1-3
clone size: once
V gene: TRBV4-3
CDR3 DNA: TGCGCCAGCAGCCAATACGGAGCGGGGTCTGGAAACACCATATATTTT
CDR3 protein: CASSQYGAGSGNTIYF

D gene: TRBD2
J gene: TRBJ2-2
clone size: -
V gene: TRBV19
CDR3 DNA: TGTGCCAGTAGTCGTTCCAGCGGGGGGGCCGGTTCCGGGGAGCTGTTTTTT
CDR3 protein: CASSRSSGGAGSGELFF

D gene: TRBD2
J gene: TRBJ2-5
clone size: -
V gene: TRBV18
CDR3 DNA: TGTGCCAGCTCACCGCTCGTACTAGCGGGGGGGCCAGAGACCCAGTACTTC
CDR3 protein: CASSPLVLAGGPETQYF

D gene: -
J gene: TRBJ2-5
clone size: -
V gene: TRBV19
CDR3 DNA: TGTGCCAGTAGTATAGGTGGAGTTGGGACCCAGTACTTC
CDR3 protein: CASSIGGVGTQYF

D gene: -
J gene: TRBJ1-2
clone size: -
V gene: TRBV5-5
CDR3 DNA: TGTGCCAGCAGCGAGACGACAGGATCGGGTCCTCGTCGCTATGGCTACACCTTC
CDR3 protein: CASSETTGSGPRRYGYTF

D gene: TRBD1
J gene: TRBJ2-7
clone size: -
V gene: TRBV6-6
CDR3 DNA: TGTGCCAGCAGTTATCCGGGACAGGGAACCTACGAGCAGTACTTC
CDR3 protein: CASSYPGQGTYEQYF

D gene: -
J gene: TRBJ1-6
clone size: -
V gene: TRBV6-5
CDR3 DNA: TGTGCCAGCAGTTACTCCGAAAGGACAGCTAATTCACCCCTCCACTTT
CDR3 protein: CASSYSERTANSPLHF

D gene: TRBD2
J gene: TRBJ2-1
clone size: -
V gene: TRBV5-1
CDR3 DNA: TGCGCCAGCACCCTGGCTAGCGGGGGGCGGGGGCCACATGAGCAGTTCTTC
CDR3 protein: CASTLASGGRGPHEQFF

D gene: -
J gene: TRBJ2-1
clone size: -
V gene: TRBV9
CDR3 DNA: TGTGCCAGCAGCGTAGGGGCGGGGTCGGAATACAATGAGCAGTTCTTC
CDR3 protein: CASSVGAGSEYNEQFF

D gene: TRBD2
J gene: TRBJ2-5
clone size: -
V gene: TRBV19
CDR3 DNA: TGTGCCACCGGACTAGCGGGACAAGAGACCCAGTACTTC
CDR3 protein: CATGLAGQETQYF

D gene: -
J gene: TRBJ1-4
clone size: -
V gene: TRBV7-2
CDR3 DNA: TGTGCCAGCAGCAATTTCCCGGTGACAGCAACTAATGAAAAACTGTTTTTT
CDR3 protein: CASSNFPVTATNEKLFF

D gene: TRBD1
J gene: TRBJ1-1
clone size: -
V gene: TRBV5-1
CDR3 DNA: TGCGCCAGCAGCACACGGCCGACAGGGCCGAACACTGAAGCTTTCTTT
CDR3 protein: CASSTRPTGPNTEAFF

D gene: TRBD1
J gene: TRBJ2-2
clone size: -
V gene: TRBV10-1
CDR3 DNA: TGCGCCAGCAGTGTAGTACAGGGGAGCACCGGGGAGCTGTTTTTT
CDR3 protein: CASSVVQGSTGELFF

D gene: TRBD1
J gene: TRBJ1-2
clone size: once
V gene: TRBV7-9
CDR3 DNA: TGTGCCAGCAGCTCATCCGGGACAGGGGGTGGCTACACCTTC
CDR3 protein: CASSSSGTGGGYTF

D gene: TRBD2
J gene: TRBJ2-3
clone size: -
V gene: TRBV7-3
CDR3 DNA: TGTGCCAGCAGCTTAACCGCTAGCGGGGGGGTTAACACAGATACGCAGTATTTT
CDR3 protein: CASSLTASGGVNTDTQYF

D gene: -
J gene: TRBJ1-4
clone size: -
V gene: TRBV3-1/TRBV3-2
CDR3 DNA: TGTGCCAGCAGCATTCAGTCAAGGGGGGAAAAACTGTTTTTT
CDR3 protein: CASSIQSRGEKLFF

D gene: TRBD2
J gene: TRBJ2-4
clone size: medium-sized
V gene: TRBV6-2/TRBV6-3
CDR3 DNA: TGTGCCAGCAGTTACAATCCGGGGGGGCCGGCCAAAAACATTCAGTACTTC
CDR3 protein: CASSYNPGGPAKNIQYF

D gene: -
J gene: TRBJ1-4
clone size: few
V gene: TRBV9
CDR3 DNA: TGTGCCAGCAGCAACCAAGGGAGGCGGGGTGAAAAACTGTTTTTT
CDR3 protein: CASSNQGRRGEKLFF

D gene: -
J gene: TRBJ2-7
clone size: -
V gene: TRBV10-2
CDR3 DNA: TGCGCCAGCAGTGAGTCTTGGGGGCCCTACGAGCAGTACTTC
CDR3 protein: CASSESWGPYEQYF

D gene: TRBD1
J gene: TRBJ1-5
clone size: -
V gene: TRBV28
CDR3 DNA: TGTGCCAGCAGTTTCGGACAGGTACGCGGTCAGCCCCAGCATTTT
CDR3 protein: CASSFGQVRGQPQHF

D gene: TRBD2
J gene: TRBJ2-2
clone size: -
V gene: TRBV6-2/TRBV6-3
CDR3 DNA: TGTGCCAGCAGTTACAATCTAGCGGGGGGGCGCGTCACCGGGGAGCTGTTTTTT
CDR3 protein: CASSYNLAGGRVTGELFF

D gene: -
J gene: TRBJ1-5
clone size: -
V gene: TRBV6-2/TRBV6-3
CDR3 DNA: TGTGCCAGCAGTTATGAGAAGAGGGTTGCGGGGCTGAATCAGCCCCAGCATTTT
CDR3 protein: CASSYEKRVAGLNQPQHF

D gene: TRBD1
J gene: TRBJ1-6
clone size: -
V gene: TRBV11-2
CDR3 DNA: TGTGCCAGCAGCCCGAGGACAGGGTTTAATTCACCCCTCCACTTT
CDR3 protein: CASSPRTGFNSPLHF

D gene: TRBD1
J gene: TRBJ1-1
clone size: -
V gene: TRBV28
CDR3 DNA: TGTGCCAGCAGCCCTAGGGACAGGCCGAACACTGAAGCTTTCTTT
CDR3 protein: CASSPRDRPNTEAFF

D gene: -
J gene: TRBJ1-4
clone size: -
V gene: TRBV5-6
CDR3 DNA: TGTGCCAGCAGCTTGCACAGGGTCAATGAAAAACTGTTTTTT
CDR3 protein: CASSLHRVNEKLFF

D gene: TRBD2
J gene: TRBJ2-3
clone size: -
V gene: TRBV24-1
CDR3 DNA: TGTGCCACCAGTGATCATAGCGGGGGAGATACGCAGTATTTT
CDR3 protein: CATSDHSGGDTQYF

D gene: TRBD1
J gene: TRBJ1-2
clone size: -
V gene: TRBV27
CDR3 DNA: TGTGCCAGCAGTTTATACCAGGGGGCGCTAGGCTACACCTTC
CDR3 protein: CASSLYQGALGYTF

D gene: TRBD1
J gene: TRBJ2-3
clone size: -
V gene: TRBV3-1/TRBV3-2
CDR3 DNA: TGTGCCAGCAGCCCGCGGGACAGGGCAACAGATACGCAGTATTTT
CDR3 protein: CASSPRDRATDTQYF

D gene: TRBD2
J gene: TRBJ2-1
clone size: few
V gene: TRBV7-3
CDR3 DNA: TGTGCCAGCAGCTCAGGACTAGACCAGGATGAGCAGTTCTTC
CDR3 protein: CASSSGLDQDEQFF

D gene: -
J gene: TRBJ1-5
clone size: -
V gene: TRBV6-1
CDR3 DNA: TGTGCCAGCAGTGAAATGGGCGGACAGCTTCCCCAGCATTTT
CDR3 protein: CASSEMGGQLPQHF

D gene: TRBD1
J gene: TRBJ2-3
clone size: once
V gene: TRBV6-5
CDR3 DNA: TGTGCCAGCAGTATACAGGGGGAGGTGACAGATACGCAGTATTTT
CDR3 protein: CASSIQGEVTDTQYF

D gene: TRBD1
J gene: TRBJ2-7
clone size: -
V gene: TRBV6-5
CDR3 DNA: TGTGCCAGCAGTTACTCGAGGACAGGAATTTACGAGCAGTACTTC
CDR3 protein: CASSYSRTGIYEQYF

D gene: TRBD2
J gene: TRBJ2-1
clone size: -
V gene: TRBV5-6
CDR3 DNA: TGTGCCAGCAGCCCGGGGGGGGGCACTGAGCAGTTCTTC
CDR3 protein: CASSPGGGTEQFF

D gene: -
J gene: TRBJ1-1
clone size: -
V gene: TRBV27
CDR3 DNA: TGTGCCAGCAGTTTAGGACAAATGAACACTGAAGCTTTCTTT
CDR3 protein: CASSLGQMNTEAFF